This T cell receptor beta chain is drawn from a study of shared clonotypes between healthy human individuals. The V gene end was trimmed by 3 bases and the J gene end by 10 bases; junction bases not matched to a gene: 13. This CDR3 is 15 amino acids long. Germline CDR1 SGHDT, CDR2 YYEEEE. Deep-level running was used for the assay. The data were produced by immunoSEQ multiplex PCR, yet TCRdb's version contains in-frame clones alone and is incomplete. The data hold more than 2,000,000 clones, with 80% to 95% observed a single time. This rearrangement joins TRBV5-6 to TRBJ2-1; 7 bases fit TRBD2. The source is a man younger than 30 in good health. Some clones in this sample may be carry-over from other donors' samples. The specimen was naive CD4+ T cells from PBMCs. As to subset: CD45RA+ positively selected. CDR3 sequence (DNA): TGTGCCAGCAGCTGGGGGGGTCTCCGGTCAATGGAGCAGTTCTTC. It yields the protein CASSWGGLRSMEQFF.